Given below is one T cell receptor (beta chain) in context. Antigen unknown. The sample comes from a study of post-analysis software for immune sequencing data. Whole-study findings and limits: Batch-matched samples strongly co-clustered by F measure. The study found TRBV5-6, TRBV5-1 and TRBV20-1 among five TRBV segments more frequent in patients than controls.

The authors incorporated unique molecular identifiers into the TCR beta cDNA libraries. Input populations of roughly 0.95 to 10 million T cells gave rise to around 500,000 cDNA molecules. TCRdb re-called the PCR reads with MiXCR, one entry per CDR3 protein. The table lists some 700,000 distinct CDR3 sequences, 59% of them singletons. The CDR3 runs 14 residues. Germline CDR1 reads SNHLY; CDR2 reads FYNNEI. Trimming took 7 bases from V and 7 from J; bases not matched to a gene: 8. The sequenced sample was blood. V usage is TRBV2 and J usage is TRBJ2-1; 9 bases are shared with TRBD1. This clonotype originated in a girl aged 2 to 9 with multiple sclerosis. As DNA, the CDR3 is TGTGCCAGCACTCAGGACAGGGGAGTGAATGAGCAGTTCTTC. This gives the protein CASTQDRGVNEQFF.